This entry is about one TCR beta chain. Its specificity is not known. The table came from immunoSEQ multiplex PCR; TCRdb's copy has only in-frame clones and leaves some out. The profile shows about 2,100,000 clones, approximately 94% of them singletons. This sample was taken from a study of shared clonotypes between healthy human individuals. Study-wide results and limits: Shared clonotypes: 4.5% to 6% naive CD4, roughly 4% naive CD8, about 2.4% memory CD4, around 0.4% memory CD8. An effect of sequencing depth on clonotype sharing among donors was expected.

CD45RO-negative cells were positively selected for CCR7, leaving out terminally differentiated effector memory CD45RA+ cells. Healthy HIV-negative adults without recent acute infections or vaccinations served as donors. Trimming took 3 bases from V and 6 from J; bases not matched to a gene: 8. Germline-derived CDR1 and CDR2 are KGHSY and FQNENV. The CDR3 consists of 15 residues. Specimen: naive CD8+ T cells from PBMCs. V is TRBV16 and J is TRBJ1-2; TRBD1 matches at 9 bases. The sequence came from a man in his late teens or twenties in good health. Some clones in this sample may be carry-over from other donors' samples. The DNA of the CDR3 is TGTGCCAGCAGCCACTCCGAGGACAGGGGCCATGGCTACACCTTC. It translates to CASSHSEDRGHGYTF. The variable domain in full, completed from reference TRBV16 and TRBJ1-2, reads GEEVAQTPKHLVRGEGQKAKLYCAPIKGHSYVFWYQQVLKNEFKFLISFQNENVFDETGMPKERFSAKCLPNSPCSLEIQATKLEDSAVYFCASSHSEDRGHGYTFGSGTRLTVV.